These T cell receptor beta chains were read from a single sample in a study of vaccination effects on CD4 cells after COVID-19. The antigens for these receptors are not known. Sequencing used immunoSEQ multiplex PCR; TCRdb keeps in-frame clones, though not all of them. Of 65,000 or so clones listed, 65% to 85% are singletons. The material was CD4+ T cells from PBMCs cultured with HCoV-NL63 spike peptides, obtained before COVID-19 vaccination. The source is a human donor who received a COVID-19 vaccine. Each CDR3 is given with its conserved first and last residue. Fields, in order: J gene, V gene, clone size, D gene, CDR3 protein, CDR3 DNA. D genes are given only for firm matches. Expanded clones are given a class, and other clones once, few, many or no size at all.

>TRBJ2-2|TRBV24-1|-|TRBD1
CATSRTGNTGELFF
TGTGCCACCAGTCGGACAGGGAACACCGGGGAGCTGTTTTTT
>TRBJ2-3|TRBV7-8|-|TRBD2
CASSLAVNVGGGTDTQYF
TGTGCCAGCAGCTTAGCGGTGAATGTGGGCGGGGGAACAGATACGCAGTATTTT
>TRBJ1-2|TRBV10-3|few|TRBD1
CAIRPGQGNGTDGYTF
TGTGCCATCAGGCCGGGACAGGGGAACGGGACGGATGGCTACACCTTC
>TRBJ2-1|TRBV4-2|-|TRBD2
CASSQEPQLGAGGPNEQFF
TGTGCCAGCAGCCAAGAGCCTCAGCTTGGAGCGGGAGGACCCAATGAGCAGTTCTTC
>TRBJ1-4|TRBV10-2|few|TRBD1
CASKDREYNEKLFF
TGCGCCAGCAAGGACAGGGAATATAATGAAAAACTGTTTTTT
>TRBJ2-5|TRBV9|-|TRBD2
CASSPTSGGANPVSTQYF
TGTGCCAGCAGCCCGACTAGCGGGGGGGCCAATCCTGTGTCGACCCAGTACTTC
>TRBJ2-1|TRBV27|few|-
CASSFWGLRVNEQFF
TGTGCCAGCAGTTTCTGGGGGCTGAGGGTGAATGAGCAGTTCTTC
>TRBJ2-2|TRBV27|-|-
CASSLTRNTGELFF
TGTGCCAGCAGTTTGACTAGAAACACCGGGGAGCTGTTTTTT
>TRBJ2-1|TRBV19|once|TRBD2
CASSKDGRVAAYNEQFF
TGTGCCAGTAGTAAGGATGGGAGGGTGGCAGCGTACAATGAGCAGTTCTTC
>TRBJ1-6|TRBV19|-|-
CASMGYNSPLHF
TGTGCCAGTATGGGGTATAATTCACCCCTCCACTTT
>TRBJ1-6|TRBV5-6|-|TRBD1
CASSSDRGLSSYNSPLHF
TGTGCCAGCAGCTCAGACAGGGGGCTAAGCTCCTATAATTCACCCCTCCACTTT
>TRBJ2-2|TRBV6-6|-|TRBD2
CASSGSGGFPGELFF
TGTGCCAGCAGTGGTAGCGGGGGGTTCCCCGGGGAGCTGTTTTTT
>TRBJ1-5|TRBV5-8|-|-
CASSSPRSTLDQPQHF
TGTGCCAGCAGCTCGCCTCGGTCTACCCTGGATCAGCCCCAGCATTTT
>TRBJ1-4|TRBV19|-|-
CASSRDGTTNEKLFF
TGTGCCAGTAGTAGAGACGGAACAACTAATGAAAAACTGTTTTTT
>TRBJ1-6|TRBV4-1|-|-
CASSQARASSYNSPLHF
TGCGCCAGCAGCCAAGCCCGGGCGAGCTCCTATAATTCACCCCTCCACTTT
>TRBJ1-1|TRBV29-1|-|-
CSVEEGESWNTEAFF
TGCAGCGTTGAAGAGGGGGAGTCATGGAACACTGAAGCTTTCTTT
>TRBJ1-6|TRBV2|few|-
CAGRIFYNSPLHF
TGTGCCGGACGGATATTCTATAATTCACCCCTCCACTTT
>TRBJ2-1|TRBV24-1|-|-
CATSDPRFEQFF
TGTGCCACCAGTGATCCTAGGTTCGAGCAGTTCTTC
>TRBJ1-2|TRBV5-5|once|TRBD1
CASSPVGQGLSGYTF
TGTGCCAGCAGCCCGGTTGGACAGGGATTATCCGGCTACACCTTC
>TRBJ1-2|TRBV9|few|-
CASSARSGTNYGYTF
TGTGCCAGCAGCGCTAGATCCGGGACCAACTATGGCTACACCTTC
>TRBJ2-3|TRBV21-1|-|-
CASSPTGTSSQVLTDTQYF
TGTGCCAGCAGCCCAACCGGGACTAGCTCCCAAGTTCTCACAGATACGCAGTATTTT
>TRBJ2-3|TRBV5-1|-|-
CASSFRVADTQYF
TGCGCCAGCAGCTTCAGGGTGGCAGATACGCAGTATTTT
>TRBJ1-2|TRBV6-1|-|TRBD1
CASSDQGVGGYTF
TGTGCCAGCAGTGACCAGGGGGTGGGGGGCTACACCTTC
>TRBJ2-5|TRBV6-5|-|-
CASSYVADATQYF
TGTGCCAGCAGTTACGTGGCAGATGCGACCCAGTACTTC
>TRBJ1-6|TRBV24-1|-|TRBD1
CATSDAGQGANSPLHF
TGTGCCACCAGTGATGCCGGACAGGGGGCAAATTCACCCCTCCACTTT
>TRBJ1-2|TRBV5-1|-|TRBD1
CASSLQGARYGYTF
TGCGCCAGCAGCTTACAGGGGGCGCGGTATGGCTACACCTTC
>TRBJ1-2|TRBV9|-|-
CASSTRASQGYGYTF
TGTGCCAGCAGCACCCGGGCCTCGCAGGGCTATGGCTACACCTTC
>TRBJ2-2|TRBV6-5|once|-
CASSSPTGTGELFF
TGTGCCAGCAGTTCACCGACTGGCACCGGGGAGCTGTTTTTT
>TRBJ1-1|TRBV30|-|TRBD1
CALDRGGTEAFF
TGTGCTTTAGACAGGGGCGGCACTGAAGCTTTCTTT
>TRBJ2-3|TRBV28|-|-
CASSLWGSGTDTQYF
TGTGCCAGCAGTTTATGGGGTAGCGGCACAGATACGCAGTATTTT
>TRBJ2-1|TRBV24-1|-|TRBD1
CATSGTGDYNEQFF
TGTGCCACCTCCGGGACAGGGGACTACAATGAGCAGTTCTTC
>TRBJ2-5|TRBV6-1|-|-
CASSEKLGHVPSETQYF
TGTGCCAGCAGTGAGAAGCTGGGACACGTTCCTTCGGAGACCCAGTACTTC
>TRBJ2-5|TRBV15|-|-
CATSRGAHNQETQYF
TGTGCCACCAGCAGAGGGGCGCACAACCAAGAGACCCAGTACTTC
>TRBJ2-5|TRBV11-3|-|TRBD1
CASSHGQEDQETQYF
TGTGCCAGCAGCCACGGACAGGAAGATCAAGAGACCCAGTACTTC
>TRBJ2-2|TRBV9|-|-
CASSVVAGTGELFF
TGTGCCAGCAGCGTAGTAGCAGGGACCGGGGAGCTGTTTTTT
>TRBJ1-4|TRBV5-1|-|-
CASSSTGTNNEKLFF
TGCGCCAGCAGCTCGACCGGGACCAACAATGAAAAACTGTTTTTT
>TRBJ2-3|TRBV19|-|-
CASSATGDTQYF
TGTGCCAGTAGTGCCACCGGGGATACGCAGTATTTT
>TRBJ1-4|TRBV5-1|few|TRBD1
CASSSVPGQPTNEKLFF
TGCGCCAGCAGCTCTGTCCCGGGACAGCCGACTAATGAAAAACTGTTTTTT
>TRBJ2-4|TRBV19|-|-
CASSIKGGLVEKNIQYF
TGTGCCAGTAGTATAAAGGGGGGGCTTGTGGAGAAAAACATTCAGTACTTC
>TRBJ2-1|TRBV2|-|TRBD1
CASSGQVSYNEQFF
TGTGCCAGCAGCGGACAGGTTTCCTACAATGAGCAGTTCTTC
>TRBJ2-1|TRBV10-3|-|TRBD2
CAISLAGVGNEQFF
TGTGCCATCAGTCTAGCGGGGGTCGGGAATGAGCAGTTCTTC
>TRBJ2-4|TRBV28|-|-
CASSFGAAKNIQYF
TGTGCCAGCAGTTTTGGGGCAGCCAAAAACATTCAGTACTTC
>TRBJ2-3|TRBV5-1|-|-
CASRPGWGDTQYF
TGCGCCAGCAGACCTGGGTGGGGAGATACGCAGTATTTT
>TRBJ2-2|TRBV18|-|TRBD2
CASSPLAGDTGELFF
TGTGCCAGCTCACCACTAGCGGGGGACACCGGGGAGCTGTTTTTT
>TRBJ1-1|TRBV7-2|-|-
CASSSRAAAEAFF
TGTGCCAGCAGCTCCCGTGCGGCAGCTGAAGCTTTCTTT
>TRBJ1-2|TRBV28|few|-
CASSQPRVGYTF
TGTGCCAGCAGTCAGCCCCGGGTGGGCTACACCTTC
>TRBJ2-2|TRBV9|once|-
CASSPGTGELFF
TGTGCCAGCAGCCCGGGCACCGGGGAGCTGTTTTTT
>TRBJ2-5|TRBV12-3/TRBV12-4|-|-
CASSLTQETQYF
TGTGCCAGCAGTTTAACCCAAGAGACCCAGTACTTC
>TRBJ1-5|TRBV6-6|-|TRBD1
CASSWGQYYSNQPQHF
TGTGCCAGCAGTTGGGGACAGTATTATAGCAATCAGCCCCAGCATTTT
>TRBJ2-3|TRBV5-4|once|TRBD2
CASSLGLSGGGYF
TGTGCCAGCAGCTTGGGTCTTAGCGGGGGCGGGTATTTT
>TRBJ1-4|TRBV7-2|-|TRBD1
CASSRDRDGKLFF
TGTGCCAGCAGCAGGGACAGGGATGGAAAACTGTTTTTT
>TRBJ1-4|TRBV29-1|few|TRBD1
CSVRGQGSEKLFF
TGCAGCGTTCGGGGACAGGGTAGCGAAAAACTGTTTTTT
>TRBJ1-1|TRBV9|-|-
CASSVVSGGNTEAFF
TGTGCCAGCAGCGTAGTCAGCGGGGGGAACACTGAAGCTTTCTTT
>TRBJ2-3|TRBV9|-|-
CASSETPQGGAVDTQYF
TGTGCCAGCAGCGAGACCCCCCAGGGGGGGGCCGTAGATACGCAGTATTTT